The 20 T cell receptor beta chains in this list originate from one sample, sequenced in a study of neurological immune-mediated disorders. TCRdb analysed the 5' RACE reads with MiXCR anew, one entry per CDR3 protein. The profile shows more than 20,000 distinct CDR3 sequences, over 12% of them singletons. Sample: PBMCs. The receptors were sampled from a female donor with HTLV-1-associated myelopathy (HAM/TSP).

This clonotype was found many times. The chain is built from TRBV7-9 and TRBJ2-2; no reliable D call. Trimming shortened V by 2 bases and J by 2 bases, and 3 bases separated the two germline ends. From germline, CDR1 is SEHNR and CDR2 FQNEAQ (reference sequence). The CDR3 runs 13 residues. The CDR3 reads CASSLFNTGELFF. CDR3 DNA sequence: TGTGCCAGCAGCTTATTTAACACCGGGGAGCTGTTTTTT. Together with reference TRBV7-9 and TRBJ2-2, the CDR3 gives the full variable domain: DTGVSQNPRHKITKRGQNVTFRCDPISEHNRLYWYRQTLGQGPEFLTYFQNEAQLEKSRLLSDRFSAERPKGSFSTLEIQRTEQGDSAMYLCASSLFNTGELFFGEGSRLTVL.

This clonotype was seen at least ten times. This sequence joins TRBV9 and TRBJ2-7; perhaps D is TRBD1 or TRBD2 (5 bases each). Trimming removed 4 bases at V and 3 bases at J, with 17 bases between. Looked up from germline, CDR1 is SGDLS and CDR2 is YYNGEE. This CDR3 contains 15 residues. The CDR3 bases are TGTGCCAGCAGCCTACCGTCCGGGGCCCACTACGAGCAGTACTTC. Translation gives CASSLPSGAHYEQYF.

This clonotype turned up a few times. The rearrangement uses TRBV24-1 and TRBJ2-5; D uncertain. The CDR3 length is 13 residues. Germline CDR1 and CDR2: KGHDR and SFDVKD. V lost 4 bases to trimming and J lost 1 base, with 6 bases between them. The CDR3 DNA reads as TGTGCCACCAGTGACTCCACCCAAGAGACCCAGTACTTC. Its protein is CATSDSTQETQYF.

This clonotype was picked up many times. CDR3 sequence (DNA): TGTGCCAGCAGCCCCGACCGGGCAGCTACCGGGGAGCTGTTTTTT. Translation: CASSPDRAATGELFF. V and J are TRBV11-2 and TRBJ2-2; no firm D call. The CDR3 contains 15 residues. Germline V CDR1 and CDR2: SGHAT, FQNNGV. Trimming stripped 5 bases from V and 5 bases from J, with 15 bases between.

This clonotype was recorded many times. The J gene is TRBJ2-3, the V gene TRBV20-1; the match to TRBD1 covers 9 bases. Germline lookup yields CDR1 DFQATT and CDR2 SNEGSKA (reference sequence). Trimming removed 5 bases from V and 4 bases from J; junction bases left unmatched: 4. The length of the CDR3 is 13 residues. The CDR3 loop is CSAEDRGPDTQYF. CDR3 nucleotide sequence: TGCAGTGCTGAGGACAGGGGACCAGATACGCAGTATTTT.

This clonotype appeared many times. The chain recombines TRBV20-1 with TRBJ1-6, with no clear D. The CDR3 length is 15 residues. In germline, CDR1 is DFQATT, CDR2 SNEGSKA (reference sequence). V lost 3 bases, J lost 0 bases, and 9 bases lay in between. CDR3 in amino acids: CSARSGSSYNSPLHF. The CDR3 DNA reads TGCAGTGCTAGGTCCGGGAGCTCCTATAATTCACCCCTCCACTTT.

This clonotype was recorded at least ten times. The rearrangement links TRBV5-6 to TRBJ1-1; TRBD1 matches at 7 bases. The germline gives CDR1 SGHDT, CDR2 YYEEEE. There are 13 residues in the CDR3. V lost 1 base and J lost 4; bases outside the gene matches: 1. The CDR3 region is CASSLYRGTEAFF. For the CDR3, the DNA is TGTGCCAGCAGCTTGTACAGGGGCACTGAAGCTTTCTTT.

This clonotype was seen repeatedly, ten times or more. This rearrangement joins TRBV5-5 to TRBJ2-7; D perhaps matches TRBD2 (6 bases). Per the germline V gene, CDR1 is SGHKS and CDR2 is YYEKEE (reference sequence). The CDR3 totals 13 residues. Trimming removed 8 bases from V and 3 bases from J, with 15 bases in between. CDR3 nucleotides: TGTGCCAGTATGGGACTCCCTCACTACGAGCAGTACTTC. It translates to CASMGLPHYEQYF.

This clonotype was recorded many times. The rearrangement joins TRBV20-1 to TRBJ2-1; D could derive from TRBD1 or TRBD2 (6 bases each). V was cut by 3 bases and J by 12 bases, with 18 bases left in between. There are 13 residues in the CDR3. The germline V gene has CDR1 DFQATT and CDR2 SNEGSKA (reference sequence). This CDR3 reads CSASPDSRGGQFF. CDR3 nucleotides: TGCAGTGCTAGTCCGGACAGCCGGGGAGGGCAGTTCTTC.

This clonotype was counted at least ten times. The J gene is TRBJ2-1, the V gene TRBV6-2 or TRBV6-3; the D call may be TRBD1 or TRBD2 (5 bases each). The germline V gene encodes CDR1 MNHEY and CDR2 SVGEGT. The CDR3 length is 16 residues. Trimming shortened V by 2 bases and J by 6 bases, and 17 bases separated the two germline ends. CDR3 DNA: TGTGCCAGCAGTTACGGGACCCTACCTTTAAGCAATGAGCAGTTCTTC. Translated: CASSYGTLPLSNEQFF.

This clonotype was recorded many times. No DNA is shown, since the ends of the CDR3 on it are uncertain; the CDR3 is the one TCRdb lists. The gene calls are TRBV12-3 or TRBV12-4 and TRBJ2-2; the table names TRBD2, a call not compared with the DNA. The CDR3 has 13 amino acids, counting both end residues. The chain's CDR3 is CASSTSGAGELFF.

At least ten counts were recorded for this clonotype. The chain uses TRBV20-1 and TRBJ2-5; TRBD2 matches 8 bases. In germline, CDR1 is DFQATT, CDR2 SNEGSKA (reference sequence). The CDR3 extends over 13 amino acids. CDR3 bases: TGCAGCGCTCAGACGGGAGGGCAAGAGACCCAGTACTTC. Encoded protein: CSAQTGGQETQYF.

The chain combines TRBV7-9 with TRBJ2-3, with D perhaps TRBD1 (5 bases). Germline V gene sequence: CDR1 SEHNR, CDR2 FQNEAQ (reference sequence). The CDR3 contains 12 residues. V was cut by 9 bases and J by 6 bases, with 13 bases left in between. The CDR3 is CARNSSGDTQYF. CDR3 nucleotides: TGTGCCAGAAACTCCTCAGGGGATACGCAGTATTTT.

This clonotype was seen at least ten times. The chain uses TRBV2 and TRBJ1-2; the D gene is possibly TRBD1 (5 bases). V shed 1 base and J shed 0 bases, with 6 bases lying between them. Germline assignment: CDR1 SNHLY and CDR2 FYNNEI. The CDR3 is 14 amino acids. The CDR3 DNA reads as TGTGCCAGCAGTGAAGGACAGTCTAACTATGGCTACACCTTC. Its translation: CASSEGQSNYGYTF.

Sample share makes this clonotype large. CDR3 DNA: TGTGCCATCAGTGAGCCCCCAGCAGCCGAGCAGTACTTC. Translation gives CAISEPPAAEQYF. This chain joins TRBV10-3 and TRBJ2-7; D not resolved. Germline V gene sequence: CDR1 ENHRY, CDR2 SYGVKD. V dropped 2 bases and J dropped 6 bases, with 11 bases sitting between them. The CDR3 has 13 amino acids.

The J gene is TRBJ2-5, the V gene TRBV6-5, with D unclear. With 4 bases removed from V and 6 bases from J, the gap between germline ends came to 15 bases. Germline-derived CDR1 and CDR2 are MNHEY and SVGAGI. The CDR3 is 14 amino acids. The CDR3 loop is CASSFPWGGKTQYF. CDR3 coding DNA: TGTGCCAGCAGTTTCCCATGGGGTGGGAAGACCCAGTACTTC.

This clonotype was observed at least ten times. This sequence joins TRBV7-6 and TRBJ2-1; 12 positions match TRBD2. V lost 2 bases to trimming and J lost 8 bases; unmatched junction nucleotides: 4. This CDR3 is built from 15 residues. Germline V gene data show CDR1 as SGHVS and CDR2 as FNYEAQ. The chain's CDR3 is CASSLSGLAGYEQFF. For the CDR3, the DNA is TGTGCCAGCAGCTTATCTGGACTAGCGGGATATGAGCAGTTCTTC.

The chain recombines TRBV20-1 with TRBJ1-1; D gene ambiguous. The CDR3 length is 11 residues. Between the trimmed V and J ends, which lost 0 bases and 7 bases, there was a span of 6 bases. Germline lookup yields CDR1 DFQATT and CDR2 SNEGSKA (reference sequence). CDR3 in amino acids: CSARDASEAFF. The CDR3 bases are TGCAGTGCTAGAGATGCCAGTGAAGCTTTCTTT.

There are many counts of this clonotype. This sequence joins TRBV20-1 and TRBJ2-1; D unresolved. V dropped 0 bases and J dropped 0 bases, with 6 bases sitting between them. Germline CDR1 is DFQATT and CDR2 is SNEGSKA (reference sequence). CDR3 length equals 14 residues. The CDR3 DNA reads TGCAGTGCTAGAGAAAAGAGCTCCTACAATGAGCAGTTCTTC. It encodes CSAREKSSYNEQFF.

The CDR3 is CASSLKTSGGAGDTQYF. The DNA of the CDR3 is TGTGCCAGCAGCTTGAAAACCAGCGGGGGGGCTGGAGATACGCAGTATTTT. J is TRBJ2-3 and V is TRBV5-6; 10 nucleotides match TRBD2. The CDR3 extends over 17 amino acids. V shed 1 base, J shed 5 bases, and the junction held 10 bases outside the gene matches. Germline CDR1 and CDR2: SGHDT and YYEEEE. Full variable domain (missing parts from reference TRBV5-6 and TRBJ2-3): DAGVTQSPTHLIKTRGQQVTLRCSPKSGHDTVSWYQQALGQGPQFIFQYYEEEERQRGNFPDRFSGHQFPNYSSELNVNALLLGDSALYLCASSLKTSGGAGDTQYFGPGTRLTVL.